This entry lists 26 T cell receptor beta chains sequenced from one sample in a study of long-term antiretroviral therapy in people with HIV. Runs used v3.0 of the immunoSEQ assay and were done at survey level. The table came from immunoSEQ multiplex PCR; TCRdb's copy has only in-frame clones and leaves some out. In the table there are 20,000 to 25,000 clones, 70% to 90% of which are singletons. The source material was unsorted PBMCs, sampled about 4 years after starting antiretroviral therapy. These receptors were taken from a man in his late teens or twenties with HIV.

This sequence joins TRBV28 and TRBJ1-2, with 7 bases fitting TRBD1. Trimming cost V 3 bases and J 6 bases; bases outside gene matches: 4. Germline V gene sequence: CDR1 MDHEN, CDR2 SYDVKM. This CDR3 spans 13 amino acids. DNA for the CDR3: TGTGCCAGCAGTTTTAGACAGGGCCATGGCTACACCTTC. Translation gives CASSFRQGHGYTF.

This chain joins TRBV2 and TRBJ2-7, with D hard to call. CDR1 and CDR2 (germline): SNHLY, FYNNEI. Trimming left V 0 bases short and J 3 bases short, with 6 bases between. This CDR3 is built from 13 residues. This chain's CDR3 is CASSEAGFYEQYF. CDR3 in DNA: TGTGCCAGCAGTGAAGCGGGGTTCTACGAGCAGTACTTC. The complete variable domain, with remaining parts taken from reference TRBV2 and TRBJ2-7, reads EPEVTQTPSHQVTQMGQEVILRCVPISNHLYFYWYRQILGQKVEFLVSFYNNEISEKSEIFDDQFSVERPDGSNFTLKIRSTKLEDSAMYFCASSEAGFYEQYFGPGTRLTVT.

The chain employs TRBV10-3 and TRBJ2-2, with unresolved D. Germline CDR1 is ENHRY and CDR2 is SYGVKD. This CDR3 has 13 amino acids. V was trimmed by 8 bases and J by 4 bases, leaving 11 bases between them. DNA of the CDR3: TGTGCCATCCGGCAGGAAAGCACCGGGGAGCTGTTTTTT. It encodes CAIRQESTGELFF.

The chain is built from TRBV9 and TRBJ2-5, with D uncertain. Trimming removed 4 bases at V and 0 bases at J, with 7 bases between. This CDR3 has 13 amino acids. Germline V gives CDR1 SGDLS, CDR2 YYNGEE. The DNA of the CDR3 is TGTGCCAGCAGCCCGGCGTACCAAGAGACCCAGTACTTC. This encodes CASSPAYQETQYF.

This clone was detected a few times. The rearrangement uses TRBV9 and TRBJ1-3; D perhaps matches TRBD1 (6 bases). CDR1 is SGDLS and CDR2 is YYNGEE in the germline V gene. The CDR3 covers 16 residues. V dropped 3 bases and J dropped 3 bases, with 16 bases sitting between them. The CDR3 here is CASSAGVPPDGNTIYF. The DNA for the CDR3 is TGTGCCAGCAGCGCAGGGGTCCCCCCGGATGGAAACACCATATATTTT.

This rearrangement joins TRBV5-1 to TRBJ2-7; D is possibly TRBD1 (6 bases). The CDR3 is 13 residues long. The germline V and J ends were trimmed by 8 bases and 4 bases, with 16 bases remaining between them. The germline gives CDR1 SGHRS, CDR2 YFSETQ. CDR3 sequence: CASVGDNLYEQYF. The CDR3 DNA is TGCGCCAGTGTTGGGGACAACCTTTACGAGCAGTACTTC.

V is TRBV5-4 and J is TRBJ1-1; D perhaps matches TRBD1 (5 bases). CDR1 is SGHNT and CDR2 is YYREEE in the germline V gene (reference sequence). Deletions cut 1 base from V and 1 base from J, with 8 bases between. CDR3 size: 14 residues. The CDR3 region is CASSLTTGNTEAFF. CDR3 bases: TGTGCCAGCAGCTTGACCACAGGGAACACTGAAGCTTTCTTT.

V usage is TRBV27 and J usage is TRBJ2-3, with TRBD1 matching 7 bases. V was clipped by 5 bases and J by 0 bases; unmatched bases: 2. CDR1 is MNHEY and CDR2 is SMNVEV in the germline V gene (reference sequence). This CDR3 comprises 14 residues. CDR3 sequence: CASSRGRSTDTQYF. DNA of the CDR3: TGTGCCAGCAGTAGGGGGCGTAGCACAGATACGCAGTATTTT.

In its sample, this clone was seen a few times. This chain uses TRBV27 with TRBJ1-6; TRBD1 agrees at 7 bases. Germline-derived CDR1 and CDR2 are MNHEY and SMNVEV (reference sequence). This CDR3 has 16 residues. Germline trimming cut 5 bases from V and 6 bases from J; bases unmatched to any gene: 10. CDR3 sequence (DNA): TGTGCCAGCAGTAGAAAGCCGGGACAGTTTAATTCACCCCTCCACTTT. Residues: CASSRKPGQFNSPLHF.

The gene calls are TRBV7-6 and TRBJ2-5; no clear D. Deletions cut 1 base from V and 5 bases from J, with 8 bases between. There are 13 residues in the CDR3. CDR1 is SGHVS, CDR2 FNYEAQ, per germline. CDR3 DNA sequence: TGTGCCAGCAGCTTAGGCCGAAGGGAGACCCAGTACTTC. Its translation is CASSLGRRETQYF.

The chain carries TRBV7-6 and TRBJ2-3; D remains unclear. Germline loops: CDR1 SGHVS, CDR2 FNYEAQ. The CDR3 extends over 15 amino acids. The germline V and J ends were trimmed by 5 bases and 4 bases, with 16 bases remaining between them. The CDR3 nucleotides are TGTGCCAGCAGCCCCCAGGTGGCCTCCCCAGATACGCAGTATTTT. This translates into CASSPQVASPDTQYF.

The chain is built from TRBV19 and TRBJ1-2, with 8 bases identical to TRBD1. Germline-derived CDR1 and CDR2 are LNHDA and SQIVND (reference sequence). The CDR3 runs to 16 residues. With 3 bases clipped from V and 7 bases from J, the junction kept 13 bases outside the gene matches. The CDR3 DNA reads as TGTGCCAGTAGTATGGACAGGGCTGGAGGAGACGGTGGCTACACCTTC. As protein: CASSMDRAGGDGGYTF.

The gene calls are TRBV11-2 and TRBJ2-3; 10 bases agree with TRBD2. J gave up 1 base and V 5 bases, and 6 bases lay outside the gene matches. In germline, CDR1 is SGHAT, CDR2 FQNNGV. This CDR3 comprises 16 residues. In nucleotides, the CDR3 is TGTGCCAGCAGCCCAGCTGGACTAGCGGGCACAGATACGCAGTATTTT. The encoded protein is CASSPAGLAGTDTQYF.

Turning to this clone: Relative to the germline gene, one junction end is altered; a read error may explain this. This chain connects TRBV9 to TRBJ2-2, with D possibly TRBD2 on 6 matching bases. The CDR3 contains 15 residues. Germline CDR1 reads SGDLS; CDR2 reads YYNGEE. The CDR3 loop is CASSPGTPKTGELFF. The CDR3 DNA reads TGTGCCAGCAGCCCCGGGACTCCGAAGACCGGGGAGCTGTTTTTT.

The chain links TRBV2 to TRBJ2-3; a weak D match, TRBD2 (6 bases). V lost 6 bases and J lost 9, with 10 bases in between. CDR1 and CDR2 (germline): SNHLY, FYNNEI. The CDR3 has 11 residues. The chain's CDR3 is CASRGSGTQYF. The CDR3 DNA is TGTGCCAGCAGGGGCAGCGGGACGCAGTATTTT.

The V call is TRBV18, the J call TRBJ1-5, with TRBD1 matching 7 bases. The CDR3 has 15 amino acids. Germline CDR1 and CDR2: KGHSH and LQKENI. V trimming: 3 bases; J trimming: 3 bases; junction bases outside the gene matches: 5. The DNA for the CDR3 is TGTGCCAGCTCACCCGGACAGGTGTTCAATCAGCCCCAGCATTTT. Its translation: CASSPGQVFNQPQHF.

The CDR3, as DNA: TGTGCCTGGAGTGTAAATAGCGGGGAGACCCAGTACTTC. It translates to CAWSVNSGETQYF. This chain connects TRBV30 to TRBJ2-5, with 7 positions matching TRBD2. This CDR3 comprises 13 residues. The germline gives CDR1 GTSNPN, CDR2 SVGIG (reference sequence). The ends lost 0 bases at V and 5 bases at J; junction bases unmatched: 3.

The rearrangement links TRBV11-2 to TRBJ2-5; 7 bases are shared with TRBD1. The CDR3 has 14 residues. Germline lookup yields CDR1 SGHAT and CDR2 FQNNGV. Unmatched junction bases numbered 8, after V lost 5 bases and J lost 5 bases. CDR3 sequence reads: CASSPTSDRETQYF. The CDR3, as DNA: TGTGCCAGCAGCCCCACGTCGGACAGGGAGACCCAGTACTTC.

This chain uses TRBV6-1 with TRBJ1-3; weak D call: TRBD1 (5 bases). The CDR3 covers 13 residues. The V end was cut by 8 bases, the J end by 9 bases, with 17 bases between. Per the germline V gene, CDR1 is MNHNS and CDR2 is SASEGT. The CDR3 DNA reads as TGTGCCAGCCTGACGGCAATGGGGGGCACCATATATTTT. Encoded protein: CASLTAMGGTIYF.

V and J are TRBV2 and TRBJ2-2; D might be TRBD1 (6 bases). This CDR3 comprises 14 residues. The V end was cut by 3 bases, the J end by 1 base, with 6 bases between. The germline V gene encodes CDR1 SNHLY and CDR2 FYNNEI. This chain's CDR3 is CASSEGQNTGELFF. The CDR3, as DNA: TGTGCCAGCAGTGAGGGACAGAACACCGGGGAGCTGTTTTTT.

The V call is TRBV30, the J call TRBJ1-3, with D possibly TRBD1 on 6 matching bases. The V gene lost 7 bases and the J gene lost 2 bases, with 12 bases spanning the gap. The V gene's germline CDR1 is GTSNPN and CDR2 SVGIG (reference sequence). The CDR3 has 13 amino acids. This chain's CDR3 is CASNTGTGNTIYF. In nucleotides, the CDR3 is TGTGCCTCAAATACAGGGACTGGAAACACCATATATTTT.

The CDR3 loop is CSARRGEETQYF. CDR3 in DNA: TGCAGCGCCCGCCGGGGGGAAGAGACCCAGTACTTC. V is TRBV29-1 and J is TRBJ2-5, with TRBD2 matching 7 bases. This CDR3 has 12 residues. CDR1 and CDR2 (germline): SQVTM, ANQGSEA. J lost 3 bases, V lost 7 bases, and 5 bases had no gene match.

The V and J genes are TRBV2 and TRBJ1-2, with D unresolved. The CDR3 has 15 amino acids. Germline V gene lookup returns CDR1 SNHLY and CDR2 FYNNEI. The ends were cut back, 6 bases at V and 3 bases at J, with 17 bases in the middle. The CDR3 region has the DNA TGTGCCAGCAGCCCCAGCCAAAGTAGAGACTATGGCTACACCTTC. It encodes CASSPSQSRDYGYTF.

The chain carries TRBV11-1 and TRBJ2-1; 8 bases agree with TRBD2. CDR3 length: 15 amino acids. V lost 2 bases, J lost 5 bases, and 5 bases stayed unmatched. Germline V gene lookup returns CDR1 SGHAT and CDR2 FQDESV (reference sequence). The CDR3 DNA follows: TGTGCCAGCAGCTTATGGGTAGCGGGGAACAATGAGCAGTTCTTC. Protein product: CASSLWVAGNNEQFF. Full variable domain (remainder filled in from reference TRBV11-1 and TRBJ2-1): EAEVAQSPRYKITEKSQAVAFWCDPISGHATLYWYRQILGQGPELLVQFQDESVVDDSQLPKDRFSAERLKGVDSTLKIQPAELGDSAMYLCASSLWVAGNNEQFFGPGTRLTVL.

The chain carries TRBV7-9 and TRBJ2-1; 10 bases are shared with TRBD2. V lost 5 bases and J lost 5; bases outside the gene matches: 9. The CDR3 is made up of 16 amino acids. The germline CDR1 and CDR2 sequences are SEHNR and FQNEAQ (reference sequence). The CDR3 is CASSPSLAGENNEQFF. The CDR3 DNA reads as TGTGCCAGCAGCCCTAGCCTAGCGGGGGAAAACAATGAGCAGTTCTTC.

V usage is TRBV7-8 and J usage is TRBJ2-3, with 7 bases that match TRBD2. This CDR3 has 14 residues. V lost 5 bases to trimming and J lost 5 bases; unmatched junction nucleotides: 7. Germline loops: CDR1 SGHVS, CDR2 FQNEAQ. Here the CDR3 reads CASSPRGEGDTQYF. The CDR3 region has the DNA TGTGCCAGCAGCCCGCGAGGGGAGGGAGATACGCAGTATTTT.